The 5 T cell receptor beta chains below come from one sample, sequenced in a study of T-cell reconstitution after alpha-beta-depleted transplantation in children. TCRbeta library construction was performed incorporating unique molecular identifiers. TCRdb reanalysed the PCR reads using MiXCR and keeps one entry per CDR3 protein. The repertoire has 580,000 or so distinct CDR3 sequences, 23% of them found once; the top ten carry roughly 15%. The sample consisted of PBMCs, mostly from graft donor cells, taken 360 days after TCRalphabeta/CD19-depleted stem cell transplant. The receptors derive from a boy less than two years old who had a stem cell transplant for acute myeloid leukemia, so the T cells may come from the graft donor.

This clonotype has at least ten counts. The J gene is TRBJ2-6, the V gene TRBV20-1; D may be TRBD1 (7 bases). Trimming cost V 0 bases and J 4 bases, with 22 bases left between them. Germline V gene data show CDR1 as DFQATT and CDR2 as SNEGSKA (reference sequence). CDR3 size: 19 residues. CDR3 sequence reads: CSARDSGDRIYPGANVLTF. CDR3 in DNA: TGCAGTGCTAGAGATTCGGGGGACAGAATTTACCCCGGGGCCAACGTCCTGACTTTC.

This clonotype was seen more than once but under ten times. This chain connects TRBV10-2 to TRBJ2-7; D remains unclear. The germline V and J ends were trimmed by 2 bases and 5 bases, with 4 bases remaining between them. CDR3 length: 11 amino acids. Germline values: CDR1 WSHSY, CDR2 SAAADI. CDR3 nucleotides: TGCGCCAGCAGTGAGGAGGACGAGCAGTACGTC. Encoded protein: CASSEEDEQYV.

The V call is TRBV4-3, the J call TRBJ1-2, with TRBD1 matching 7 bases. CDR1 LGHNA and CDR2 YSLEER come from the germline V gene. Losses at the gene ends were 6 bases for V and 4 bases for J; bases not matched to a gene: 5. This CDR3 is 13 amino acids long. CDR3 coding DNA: TGCGCCAGCAGGGGGACAGACTCCTATGGCTACACCTTC. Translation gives CASRGTDSYGYTF.

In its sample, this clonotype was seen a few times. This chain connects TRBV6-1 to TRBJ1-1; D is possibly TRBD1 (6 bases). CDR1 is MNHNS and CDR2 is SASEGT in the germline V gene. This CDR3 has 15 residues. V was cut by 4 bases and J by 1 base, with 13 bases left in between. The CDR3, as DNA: TGTGCCAGCAGTGCCACCGGGACACCGAACACTGAAGCTTTCTTT. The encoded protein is CASSATGTPNTEAFF.

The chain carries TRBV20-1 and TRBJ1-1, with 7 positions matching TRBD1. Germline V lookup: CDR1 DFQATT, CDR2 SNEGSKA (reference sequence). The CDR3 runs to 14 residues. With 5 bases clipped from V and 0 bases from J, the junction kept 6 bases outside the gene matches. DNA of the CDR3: TGCAGTGCTCACCAGGGGGGGATGAACACTGAAGCTTTCTTT. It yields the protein CSAHQGGMNTEAFF.